The 15 T cell receptor beta chains below come from one sample, sequenced in a study of T cell responses to AZD1222 COVID-19 vaccine. Assay: immunoSEQ multiplex PCR; the TCRdb copy retains only in-frame clones and omits some. This table holds some 150,000 clones, approximately 87% found once. The sample consisted of peripheral blood, taken 28 days after the second AZD1222 dose. These receptors originate from an adult who received the AZD1222 COVID-19 vaccine.

The genes are TRBV27 and TRBJ2-1; the D gene is possibly TRBD2 (6 bases). The CDR3 has 16 residues. Trimming pared 2 bases from V and 9 bases from J, leaving 20 bases between. Germline-derived CDR1 and CDR2 are MNHEY and SMNVEV (reference sequence). CDR3 region: CASSLGVGTPISEQFF. CDR3 nucleotides: TGTGCCAGCAGTTTAGGTGTGGGGACTCCCATCAGTGAGCAGTTCTTC.

The chain has TRBV27 and TRBJ1-2, with D hard to call. V was cut by 4 bases and J by 3 bases, with 9 bases left in between. The CDR3 contains 13 residues. Per germline, CDR1 MNHEY and CDR2 SMNVEV (reference sequence). The CDR3 region has the DNA TGTGCCAGCAGTTGGGAGCCCCACTATGGCTACACCTTC. This sequence encodes CASSWEPHYGYTF.

The V and J genes are TRBV6-2 or TRBV6-3 and TRBJ2-5, with 14 positions matching TRBD2. This CDR3 spans 16 amino acids. Germline V gene lookup returns CDR1 MNHEY and CDR2 SVGEGT. V shed 5 bases, J shed 5 bases, and the junction held 7 bases outside the gene matches. CDR3 in amino acids: CASSTGTSGGRETQYF. In nucleotides, the CDR3 is TGTGCCAGCAGTACAGGGACTAGCGGGGGTAGGGAGACCCAGTACTTC.

The J gene is TRBJ1-1, the V gene TRBV13, with 7 bases lining up with TRBD1. The V segment lost 3 bases and the J segment 1 base; nucleotides outside the gene matches: 5. CDR1 is PRHDT and CDR2 is FYEKMQ in the germline V gene (reference sequence). The CDR3 covers 15 residues. CDR3 nucleotide sequence: TGTGCCAGCAGCTTTTTGACAGGGACGAACACTGAAGCTTTCTTT. It is translated as CASSFLTGTNTEAFF.

The chain couples TRBV5-1 to TRBJ2-6; D is ambiguous. The CDR3 extends over 14 amino acids. V lost 3 bases to trimming and J lost 0 bases, with 4 bases between them. CDR1 SGHRS and CDR2 YFSETQ come from the germline V gene. The CDR3 region has the DNA TGCGCCAGCAGCTGGAGCTCTGGGGCCAACGTCCTGACTTTC. It translates to CASSWSSGANVLTF.

The chain recombines TRBV5-1 with TRBJ1-1; TRBD1 aligns across 9 bases. The germline V gene has CDR1 SGHRS and CDR2 YFSETQ. Trimming at V came to 0 bases and at J to 6 bases, leaving 9 bases not matched to a gene. The CDR3 is made up of 16 amino acids. The CDR3, as DNA: TGCGCCAGCAGCTTGGAATACCGGGACAGGGAATCTGAAGCTTTCTTT. Protein sequence: CASSLEYRDRESEAFF.

The chain links TRBV18 to TRBJ1-2; 10 nucleotides align to TRBD1. Germline trimming cut 6 bases from V and 8 bases from J; bases unmatched to any gene: 9. From germline, CDR1 is KGHSH and CDR2 LQKENI. CDR3 length: 14 amino acids. The CDR3 loop is CASSLDRGRSGYTF. In nucleotides, the CDR3 is TGTGCCAGCTCGCTCGACAGGGGGCGGAGCGGCTACACCTTC.

The chain links TRBV4-3 to TRBJ1-4, with 12 bases fitting TRBD1. Trimming removed 0 bases from V and 8 bases from J; junction bases left unmatched: 4. CDR3 length: 16 residues. From germline, CDR1 is LGHNA and CDR2 YSLEER. CDR3 bases: TGCGCCAGCAGCCAAGATTGGGGGACAGGGGGCGAAAAACTGTTTTTT. Translated, it gives CASSQDWGTGGEKLFF.

The chain joins TRBV3-1 (or the pseudogene TRBV3-2) to TRBJ1-2; D is undetermined. CDR3 length equals 13 residues. Trimming stripped 4 bases from V and 7 bases from J, with 13 bases between. Germline loops: CDR1 LGHDT, CDR2 YNNKEL (reference sequence). CDR3 in amino acids: CASSPARAAGYTF. CDR3 nucleotides: TGTGCCAGCAGCCCAGCAAGGGCTGCTGGCTACACCTTC.

J is TRBJ2-1 and V is TRBV3-1 (or the pseudogene TRBV3-2); 11 bases align to TRBD2. This CDR3 has 16 residues. J was trimmed by 7 bases and V by 2 bases; bases with no gene match: 7. Germline values: CDR1 LGHDT, CDR2 YNNKEL (reference sequence). The DNA for the CDR3 is TGTGCCAGCAGCCAAACCCTAGCGGGGGGCCAAAATGAGCAGTTCTTC. Translating gives CASSQTLAGGQNEQFF.

The chain has TRBV29-1 and TRBJ1-1, with D possibly matching TRBD1 (6 bases). Germline V gene sequence: CDR1 SQVTM, CDR2 ANQGSEA. This CDR3 region has 13 residues. Between the trimmed V and J ends, which lost 6 bases and 1 base, there was a span of 12 bases. CDR3 in amino acids: CSVQGFENTEAFF. In nucleotides, the CDR3 is TGCAGCGTACAGGGTTTCGAGAACACTGAAGCTTTCTTT.

This chain joins TRBV5-1 and TRBJ2-6; no clear D gene. The CDR3 length is 15 residues. The ends were cut back, 4 bases at V and 0 bases at J, with 8 bases in the middle. Germline lookup yields CDR1 SGHRS and CDR2 YFSETQ. DNA for the CDR3: TGCGCCAGCAGCAGTGGGAACTCTGGGGCCAACGTCCTGACTTTC. Translating gives CASSSGNSGANVLTF.

DNA for the CDR3: TGTGCCAGCACCGCCTCGGGAAGGGCTAATTCACCCCTCCACTTT. This encodes CASTASGRANSPLHF. This chain links TRBV6-5 with TRBJ1-6; D ambiguous. V was clipped by 7 bases and J by 6 bases, with 16 bases between them. The germline V gene has CDR1 MNHEY and CDR2 SVGAGI. The CDR3 runs 15 residues.

This chain joins TRBV5-4 and TRBJ2-4, with D possibly matching TRBD1 (5 bases). This CDR3 has 14 amino acids. Germline values: CDR1 SGHNT, CDR2 YYREEE (reference sequence). Trimming removed 1 base from V and 6 bases from J, with 11 bases in between. The CDR3 sequence is CASSLKQVGNIQYF. CDR3 coding DNA: TGTGCCAGCAGCTTGAAACAGGTCGGAAACATTCAGTACTTC. The variable domain in full, with the rest retrieved from reference TRBV5-4 and TRBJ2-4, is ETGVTQSPTHLIKTRGQQVTLRCSSQSGHNTVSWYQQALGQGPQFIFQYYREEENGRGNFPPRFSGLQFPNYSSELNVNALELDDSALYLCASSLKQVGNIQYFGAGTRLSVL.

In its sample, this clone was seen once. This chain connects TRBV12-5 to TRBJ1-2, with TRBD1 identical over 7 bases. There are 15 residues in the CDR3. The trim removed 5 bases at V and 0 bases at J, leaving 6 bases unmatched. CDR1 LGHNT and CDR2 FRNRAP come from the germline V gene. This CDR3 reads CASGKTGKANYGYTF. CDR3 sequence (DNA): TGTGCTAGTGGTAAGACAGGGAAAGCTAACTATGGCTACACCTTC.